These T cell receptor beta chains were read from a single sample in a study of shared clonotypes between healthy human individuals. Using immunoSEQ multiplex PCR, the repertoire was profiled, and TCRdb retains in-frame clones only, with some absent. The sample includes 600,000 to 750,000 clones, 72% seen only once; the top ten take more than 1.5%. Sequencing used memory CD4+ T cells sorted from blood. Every receptor here comes from a woman aged 30 to 39 in good health. Both conserved end residues are part of each CDR3. Each record gives: V gene, J gene, CDR3 protein.

>TRBV7-8|TRBJ2-5
CASSLAQGRETQYF
>TRBV5-1|TRBJ2-2
CASSLVDGRYTGELFF
>TRBV4-1|TRBJ1-1
CASSQDNVGTEAFF
>TRBV5-1|TRBJ2-2
CASSLVGTVNTGELFF
>TRBV10-3|TRBJ1-1
CAISEGILGAEAFF
>TRBV6-1|TRBJ2-1
CASSEINGGRDEQFF
>TRBV6-5|TRBJ2-7
CASSQTSGSGEQYF
>TRBV19|TRBJ1-5
CASIPTGRLGQPQHF
>TRBV6-1|TRBJ1-2
CASSEDIVGYTF
>TRBV27|TRBJ2-5
CASSLSFLGQETQYF
>TRBV27|TRBJ2-5
CASRQVPGRGKETQYF
>TRBV5-1|TRBJ2-5
CASSGGQGAGETQYF
>TRBV2|TRBJ1-5
CASSWGQADNQPQHF
>TRBV4-1|TRBJ2-7
CASSQDSSGAYEQYF
>TRBV10-3|TRBJ1-1
CAISRADYTEAFF
>TRBV6-5|TRBJ2-4
CASSSGTSRDKNIQYF
>TRBV11-2|TRBJ2-7
CASSHGQTYVEQYF
>TRBV28|TRBJ1-1
CASTTWQGASTEAFF
>TRBV5-1|TRBJ1-4
CASSIGQASTNEKLFF
>TRBV27|TRBJ2-7
CASSRDSSYEQYF
>TRBV9|TRBJ1-5
CASSEGAYNQPQHF
>TRBV10-2|TRBJ1-2
CASSPPGRNYGYTF
>TRBV7-2|TRBJ1-1
CASSLRHTNTEAFF
>TRBV19|TRBJ2-5
CASSIGVDETQYF
>TRBV9|TRBJ1-2
CASSAGSPGIGYTF
>TRBV15|TRBJ2-3
CATSRQIAGGGDTQYF
>TRBV6-1|TRBJ2-7
CASSEPGQGAGEQYF
>TRBV14|TRBJ1-1
CASSQGGKRAFF
>TRBV10-3|TRBJ2-3
CAIGREMGTQYF
>TRBV7-9|TRBJ2-1
CASSPRGSSYNEQFF
>TRBV11-3|TRBJ2-1
CASSLAGGTYNEQFF
>TRBV28|TRBJ2-1
CASMVNNEQFF
>TRBV6-5|TRBJ2-7
CASSYSSGQTYEQYF
>TRBV28|TRBJ1-2
CASNKYRDYGYTF
>TRBV19|TRBJ2-5
CASSIGPLETQYF
>TRBV6-6|TRBJ2-7
CASSYSLGEGEQYF
>TRBV7-9|TRBJ1-1
CASSLDRGQSLNTEAFF
>TRBV5-5|TRBJ2-5
CASSPHAGQGWETQYF
>TRBV7-9|TRBJ2-1
CASSRGLFLGSYGYNEQFF
>TRBV19|TRBJ2-2
CASLRGQDTGELFF
>TRBV10-2|TRBJ2-5
CASSLPGEETQYF
>TRBV11-3|TRBJ2-2
CASSQKTGVNTGELFF
>TRBV7-2|TRBJ2-2
CASSLQRVGTGELFF
>TRBV5-1|TRBJ2-3
CASMTSRTSTDTQYF
>TRBV11-2|TRBJ2-7
CASSSGLAGVEQYF
>TRBV7-3|TRBJ1-2
CASSSGPTGDYGYTF
>TRBV28|TRBJ1-5
CASRSGGRGQPQHF
>TRBV7-6|TRBJ2-5
CASSFLLGTETQYF
>TRBV11-2|TRBJ1-1
CASSSSTGRWTEAFF
>TRBV30|TRBJ1-1
CAWSPNLMNTEAFF
>TRBV7-2|TRBJ1-5
CASSPGPSNQPQHF
>TRBV11-2|TRBJ2-1
CASRPAAYNEQFF
>TRBV29-1|TRBJ1-1
CSIWDRGLAEAFF
>TRBV5-4|TRBJ1-1
CASSPRPENTEAFF
>TRBV9|TRBJ1-3
CASSPQGGVFSGNTIYF
>TRBV13|TRBJ2-7
CASSLAGTGGYEQYF
>TRBV6-5|TRBJ2-2
CASSSSGVHGGELFF
>TRBV25-1|TRBJ1-1
CASSPTLHGPGTEAFF
>TRBV5-1|TRBJ2-1
CASTPTGEPYNEQFF